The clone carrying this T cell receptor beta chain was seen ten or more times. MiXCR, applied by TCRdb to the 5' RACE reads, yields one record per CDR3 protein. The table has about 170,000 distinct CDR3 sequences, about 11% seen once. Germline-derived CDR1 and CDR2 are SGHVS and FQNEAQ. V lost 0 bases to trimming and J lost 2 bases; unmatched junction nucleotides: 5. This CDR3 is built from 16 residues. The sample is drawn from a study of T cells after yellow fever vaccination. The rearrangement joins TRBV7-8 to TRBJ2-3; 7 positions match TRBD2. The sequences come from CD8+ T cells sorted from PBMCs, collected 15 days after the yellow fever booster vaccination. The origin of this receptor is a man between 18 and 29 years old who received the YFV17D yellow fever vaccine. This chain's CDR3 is CASSLASSGYTDTQYF. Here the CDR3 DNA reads TGTGCCAGCAGCTTAGCGAGTAGCGGGTACACAGATACGCAGTATTTT.